This T cell receptor (beta chain) was obtained from a study of patients and donors after allogeneic stem cell transplantation. TCRdb reprocessed the RT-PCR reads via MiXCR and lists one record per CDR3 protein. The sample lists hundreds of thousands of distinct CDR3 sequences; 15% to 20% were seen once. The sample holds many counts of this clonotype. This CDR3 has 17 residues. Trimming took 6 bases from V and 0 from J; bases not matched to a gene: 6. From germline, CDR1 is DFQATT and CDR2 SNEGSKA (reference sequence). V usage is TRBV20-1 and J usage is TRBJ2-2; 14 bases match TRBD2. This receptor was obtained from a human donor who was either an allogeneic HSCT recipient or a stem cell or donor lymphocyte infusion donor (not recorded which). It is not recorded whose cells these are; they may come from a transplant donor. Specimen: blood, either unsorted or a sorted T cell fraction (not recorded which). The CDR3: CSAPGLAGDTNTGELFF. CDR3 nucleotides: TGCAGTGCACCGGGACTAGCGGGGGATACGAACACCGGGGAGCTGTTTTTT.